Each of the 16 T cell receptor beta chains below was sequenced from the same sample in a study of blood T cell repertoires in COVID-19. Libraries were prepared by immunoSEQ multiplex PCR; TCRdb keeps only in-frame clonotypes and omits some of them. The sample has tens of thousands of clones, around 80% seen once. Specimen: peripheral blood. The receptors originated from a human donor in a cohort sampled during active COVID-19.

The chain is built from TRBV4-1 and TRBJ1-6; D is uncertain. The CDR3 consists of 16 residues. Trimming took off 5 bases at V and 9 bases at J, with 20 bases between the two ends. Looked up from germline, CDR1 is MGHRA and CDR2 is YSYEKL. For the CDR3, the DNA is TGCGCCAGCAGCTATCCGGGAAAAAAAGTCGGTTCACCCCTCCACTTT. It specifies CASSYPGKKVGSPLHF.

CDR3 coding DNA: TGTGCCAGCAGTTTCTCAGGGGTTCGGGAAAAACTGTTTTTT. It is translated as CASSFSGVREKLFF. The chain carries TRBV27 and TRBJ1-4, with a weak D call TRBD1 (6 bases). The CDR3 has 14 residues. CDR1 and CDR2 from the germline V gene are MNHEY and SMNVEV (reference sequence). V lost 3 bases, J lost 8 bases, and 13 bases lay in between.

The sample holds a few counts of this clone. The genes are TRBV27 and TRBJ2-7, with no clear D. Trimming took off 1 base at V and 2 bases at J, with 9 bases between the two ends. The V gene's germline CDR1 is MNHEY and CDR2 SMNVEV (reference sequence). CDR3 length: 14 residues. Here the CDR3 DNA reads TGTGCCAGCAGTTTATTTTTCACTGCCTACGAGCAGTACTTC. Its protein is CASSLFFTAYEQYF.

V and J are TRBV7-9 and TRBJ1-5, with 7 bases that match TRBD1. Trimming cost V 5 bases and J 8 bases; bases outside gene matches: 12. Germline CDR1 reads SEHNR; CDR2 reads FQNEAQ (reference sequence). This CDR3 comprises 15 residues. The CDR3 is CASSPGGQRREPQHF. CDR3 sequence (DNA): TGTGCCAGCAGCCCAGGGGGGCAGCGGCGGGAGCCCCAGCATTTT.

The chain joins TRBV5-1 to TRBJ2-2; D not certain. The CDR3 loop spans 14 amino acids. Germline assignment: CDR1 SGHRS and CDR2 YFSETQ. Trimming left V 1 base short and J 6 bases short, with 10 bases between. CDR3 DNA: TGCGCCAGCAGCTTGAATCAGGCCCCCGGGGAGCTGTTTTTT. As protein: CASSLNQAPGELFF.

The rearrangement links TRBV28 to TRBJ2-5; TRBD2 agrees at 8 bases. Germline assignment: CDR1 MDHEN and CDR2 SYDVKM. The V segment lost 2 bases and the J segment 5 bases; nucleotides outside the gene matches: 10. There are 16 residues in the CDR3. DNA for the CDR3: TGTGCCAGCAGTTTAATGCGGGGGGCAGGGGAGGAGACCCAGTACTTC. The encoded protein is CASSLMRGAGEETQYF.

CDR3 sequence reads: CATSSGTGRGGELFF. CDR3 sequence (DNA): TGTGCCACCAGCAGCGGCACAGGGCGAGGCGGGGAGCTGTTTTTT. The V call is TRBV15, the J call TRBJ2-2; D is perhaps TRBD1 (6 bases). There are 15 residues in the CDR3. The ends were cut back, 3 bases at V and 7 bases at J, with 15 bases in the middle. Germline V CDR1 and CDR2: LNHNV, YYDKDF (reference sequence).

This chain links TRBV9 with TRBJ2-6; possible D gene TRBD1, 5 bases. V was clipped by 3 bases and J by 0 bases, with 7 bases between them. The V gene's germline CDR1 is SGDLS and CDR2 YYNGEE. The CDR3 is 15 residues long. CDR3 region: CASSARVSGANVLTF. For the CDR3, the DNA is TGTGCCAGCAGCGCCAGGGTCTCTGGGGCCAACGTCCTGACTTTC.

The rearrangement uses TRBV5-4 and TRBJ2-3, with a possible D match to TRBD2 (6 bases). V lost 4 bases to trimming and J lost 1 base, with 13 bases between them. Germline V lookup: CDR1 SGHNT, CDR2 YYREEE (reference sequence). The CDR3 is 15 amino acids. In nucleotides, the CDR3 is TGTGCCAGCAGCCCGAGCGGGTCCCGCACAGATACGCAGTATTTT. It codes for CASSPSGSRTDTQYF. Using reference TRBV5-4 and TRBJ2-3 for the parts outside the CDR3, the full variable domain is ETGVTQSPTHLIKTRGQQVTLRCSSQSGHNTVSWYQQALGQGPQFIFQYYREEENGRGNFPPRFSGLQFPNYSSELNVNALELDDSALYLCASSPSGSRTDTQYFGPGTRLTVL.

The chain carries TRBV14 and TRBJ2-7; the match to TRBD1 covers 7 bases. Germline CDR1 and CDR2: SGHDN and FVKESK. CDR3 length equals 15 residues. Trimming cost V 3 bases and J 1 base; bases outside gene matches: 6. The CDR3 spells CASSQTGLMSYEQYF. The DNA for the CDR3 is TGTGCCAGCAGCCAGACAGGGTTAATGTCCTACGAGCAGTACTTC. The variable domain in full, completed from reference TRBV14 and TRBJ2-7, reads EAGVTQFPSHSVIEKGQTVTLRCDPISGHDNLYWYRRVMGKEIKFLLHFVKESKQDESGMPNNRFLAERTGGTYSTLKVQPAELEDSGVYFCASSQTGLMSYEQYFGPGTRLTVT.

The rearrangement joins TRBV19 to TRBJ1-1, with 11 nucleotides matching TRBD1. Germline CDR1 is LNHDA and CDR2 is SQIVND (reference sequence). V trimming: 10 bases; J trimming: 7 bases; junction bases outside the gene matches: 5. The CDR3 spans 12 residues. DNA of the CDR3: TGTGCCACCCGGGACAGGGGGAGTGAAGCTTTCTTT. Encoded protein: CATRDRGSEAFF.

The V call is TRBV15, the J call TRBJ2-7, with 7 bases aligning to TRBD1. V shed 3 bases and J 4 bases; nucleotides not matched to a gene: 12. This CDR3 contains 16 residues. Germline assignment: CDR1 LNHNV and CDR2 YYDKDF (reference sequence). CDR3 protein: CATSRGDSQSGYEQYF. CDR3 DNA: TGTGCCACCAGCAGGGGGGACAGTCAGAGTGGATACGAGCAGTACTTC. The whole variable domain, remainder taken from reference TRBV15 and TRBJ2-7, is DAMVIQNPRYQVTQFGKPVTLSCSQTLNHNVMYWYQQKSSQAPKLLFHYYDKDFNNEADTPDNFQSRRPNTSFCFLDIRSPGLGDTAMYLCATSRGDSQSGYEQYFGPGTRLTVT.

The V and J genes are TRBV7-9 and TRBJ1-4; 9 bases align to TRBD1. The CDR3 contains 15 residues. Germline-derived CDR1 and CDR2 are SEHNR and FQNEAQ (reference sequence). The trim removed 5 bases at V and 7 bases at J, leaving 8 bases unmatched. CDR3 amino acids: CASSPTGGAGEKLFF. DNA of the CDR3: TGTGCCAGCAGCCCCACAGGGGGCGCGGGTGAAAAACTGTTTTTT.

The chain has TRBV28 and TRBJ1-5; D might be TRBD1 (5 bases). Germline CDR1 is MDHEN and CDR2 is SYDVKM. V was trimmed by 5 bases and J by 2 bases, leaving 10 bases between them. This CDR3 region has 14 residues. The CDR3 nucleotides read TGTGCCAGCAGTCGGGACTGGGGCAATCAGCCCCAGCATTTT. Protein sequence: CASSRDWGNQPQHF.

This chain links TRBV27 with TRBJ2-7, with a weak D call TRBD1 (5 bases). Germline CDR1 reads MNHEY; CDR2 reads SMNVEV (reference sequence). The V end was cut by 0 bases, the J end by 8 bases, with 14 bases between. This CDR3 has 14 amino acids. DNA for the CDR3: TGTGCCAGCAGTTTATCTCGGCTCAGGGTGAAGCAGTACTTC. Translation: CASSLSRLRVKQYF.

The chain joins TRBV7-9 to TRBJ2-2; D uncertain. Trimming cost V 2 bases and J 8 bases, with 3 bases left between them. In germline, CDR1 is SEHNR, CDR2 FQNEAQ (reference sequence). The CDR3 length is 11 residues. CDR3 sequence reads: CASSLSGELFF. The CDR3 DNA is TGTGCCAGCAGCTTATCAGGGGAGCTGTTTTTT.